The clone carrying this T cell receptor beta chain was seen only once. At one end, the junction sequence differs from germline, possibly due to a read error. These data belong to a study of blood T cell repertoires in COVID-19. The overall study: T cells, B-cell-depleted T cells, or PBMCs provided the cDNA or gDNA that served as material.

This CDR3 comprises 13 residues. Germline V gene data show CDR1 as SGHAT and CDR2 as FQNNGV. In the original workflow: Using reference gene primer amplification, nucleated cell counts were estimated. Some clones are missing from TCRdb's copy, which holds only in-frame ones; the method was immunoSEQ multiplex PCR. V and J calls and clone size are as listed in that table; D and trimming were resolved from the DNA. The table shows a few hundred thousand clones, with around 90% occurring only once. Sequencing was done on a sample of peripheral blood. The TCR was taken from a man aged 18 to 30 with active or convalescent COVID-19. This sequence joins TRBV11-2 and TRBJ1-2; D is perhaps TRBD1 (5 bases). In DNA form, the CDR3 reads TGTGCCAGCAGATTAGCTGGGGCCTATGGCTACACCTTC. Protein sequence: CASRLAGAYGYTF.